This T cell receptor beta chain was identified in a study of blood T cells in healthy people across ages. Whole-study findings and limits: Unsorted PBMC material precluded a definitive naive versus antigen-experienced comparison.

For this clonotype: Antigen: not known.

It was with a sample-barcoded 5' primer and a J-beta primer mix that a second PCR of roughly 7 to 12 cycles was run. MiXCR was run by TCRdb on the 5' RACE reads, yielding one entry per CDR3 protein. This sample has approximately 790,000 distinct CDR3 sequences, with less than 80% found just once. CDR3 length: 17 residues. The V and J ends lost 1 base and 0 bases, in that order; junction bases with no gene match: 5. The origin of this receptor is a man aged 30-40 years in good health. The V and J genes are TRBV12-3 or TRBV12-4 and TRBJ2-7; 11 bases are a match to TRBD2. The material sequenced was blood. The CDR3: CASSLGLAGGSSYEQYF. CDR3 sequence (DNA): TGTGCCAGCAGTTTAGGTCTAGCGGGGGGAAGCTCCTACGAGCAGTACTTC.